The 8 T cell receptor beta chains below were found in one sample sequenced in a study of T cell responses to AZD1222 COVID-19 vaccine. Assay used: immunoSEQ multiplex PCR; TCRdb lists only in-frame clones, some missing. The sample lists about 120,000 clones; less than 90% were seen once. The specimen was peripheral blood, collected on day 0 of AZD1222 vaccination. The source is an adult in good health.

This clone was seen a single time. The V call is TRBV2, the J call TRBJ2-7, with TRBD2 matching over 7 bases. Looked up from germline, CDR1 is SNHLY and CDR2 is FYNNEI. The CDR3 length is 14 residues. V was clipped by 8 bases and J by 2 bases; unmatched bases: 9. CDR3: CASGGGPTTYEQYF. The CDR3 coding sequence is TGTGCCAGCGGCGGGGGACCAACGACCTACGAGCAGTACTTC.

This sequence joins TRBV28 and TRBJ2-3; no firm D call. This CDR3 contains 12 residues. V was trimmed by 7 bases and J by 5 bases, leaving 10 bases between them. From germline, CDR1 is MDHEN and CDR2 SYDVKM. DNA of the CDR3: TGTGCCAGCACCTTGGACGGAGATACGCAGTATTTT. It codes for CASTLDGDTQYF. The whole variable domain, remainder taken from reference TRBV28 and TRBJ2-3, is DVKVTQSSRYLVKRTGEKVFLECVQDMDHENMFWYRQDPGLGLRLIYFSYDVKMKEKGDIPEGYSVSREKKERFSLILESASTNQTSMYLCASTLDGDTQYFGPGTRLTVL.

The rearrangement uses TRBV12-3 or TRBV12-4 and TRBJ1-3; D remains ambiguous. V gave up 3 bases and J gave up 4 bases, with 4 bases separating them. This CDR3 is 12 amino acids long. For the CDR3, the DNA is TGTGCCAGCAGTTTGGGGGGAAACACCATATATTTT. Translated, it gives CASSLGGNTIYF.

The J gene is TRBJ1-1, the V gene TRBV19, with D hard to call. CDR3 length equals 13 residues. V gave up 1 base and J gave up 1 base, with 4 bases separating them. CDR1 LNHDA and CDR2 SQIVND come from the germline V gene (reference sequence). The CDR3 DNA sequence: TGTGCCAGTAGTATAGGGCAGAACACTGAAGCTTTCTTT. This encodes CASSIGQNTEAFF.

V is TRBV2 and J is TRBJ1-5; perhaps TRBD1 as D (5 bases). V lost 7 bases and J 6 bases, leaving 16 bases between the germline ends. The V gene's germline CDR1 is SNHLY and CDR2 FYNNEI. CDR3 size: 14 residues. The CDR3 is CASTTEGSGQPQHF. The CDR3 coding sequence is TGTGCCAGCACCACCGAGGGGTCAGGTCAGCCCCAGCATTTT.

The V gene is TRBV28, the J gene TRBJ2-1; D remains unclear. Trimming removed 3 bases from V and 2 bases from J, with 14 bases in between. Germline loops: CDR1 MDHEN, CDR2 SYDVKM. The CDR3 extends over 16 amino acids. The CDR3 spells CASSFRATRPYNEQFF. As DNA, the CDR3 is TGTGCCAGCAGTTTTCGTGCCACCAGGCCCTACAATGAGCAGTTCTTC. Full variable domain (rest looked up from reference TRBV28 and TRBJ2-1): DVKVTQSSRYLVKRTGEKVFLECVQDMDHENMFWYRQDPGLGLRLIYFSYDVKMKEKGDIPEGYSVSREKKERFSLILESASTNQTSMYLCASSFRATRPYNEQFFGPGTRLTVL.

This chain links TRBV6-5 with TRBJ1-4; D is unclear. Germline CDR1 and CDR2: MNHEY and SVGAGI. The CDR3 runs 14 residues. The V gene lost 6 bases and the J gene lost 8 bases, with 16 bases spanning the gap. CDR3 region: CASSRLLNGEKLFF. The CDR3 bases are TGTGCCAGCAGCCGATTATTGAATGGAGAAAAACTGTTTTTT.

This clone was detected only a few times. In the same sample, other DNA sequences code for this CDR3. The chain has TRBV6-1 and TRBJ1-1; D is ambiguous. This CDR3 has 13 residues. The ends were cut back, 3 bases at V and 2 bases at J, with 7 bases in the middle. Germline assignment: CDR1 MNHNS and CDR2 SASEGT. The CDR3 nucleotides are TGTGCCAGCAGTGAGACTGGAAACACTGAAGCTTTCTTT. Translating it yields CASSETGNTEAFF.